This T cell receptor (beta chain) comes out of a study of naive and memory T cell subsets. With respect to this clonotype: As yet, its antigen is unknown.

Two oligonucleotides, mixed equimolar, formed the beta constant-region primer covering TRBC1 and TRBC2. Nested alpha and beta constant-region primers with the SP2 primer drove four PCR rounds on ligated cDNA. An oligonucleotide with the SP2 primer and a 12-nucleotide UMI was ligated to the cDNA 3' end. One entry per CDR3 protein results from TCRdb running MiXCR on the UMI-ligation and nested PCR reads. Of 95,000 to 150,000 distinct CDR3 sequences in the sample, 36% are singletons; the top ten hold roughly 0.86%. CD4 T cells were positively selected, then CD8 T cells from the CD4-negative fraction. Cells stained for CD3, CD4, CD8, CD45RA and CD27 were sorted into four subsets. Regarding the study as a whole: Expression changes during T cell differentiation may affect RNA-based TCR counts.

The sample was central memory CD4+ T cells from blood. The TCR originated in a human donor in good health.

The DNA for the CDR3 is TGTGCCAGCAGTTTAGTTTGGCTAGAGCAGTTCTTC. This codes for CASSLVWLEQFF. This chain connects TRBV12-3 or TRBV12-4 to TRBJ2-1, with no clear D. Trimming removed 1 base at V and 10 bases at J, with 8 bases between. The CDR3 extends over 12 amino acids.